Shown below are 22 T cell receptor beta chains from a single sample sequenced in a study of T cell responses to AZD1222 COVID-19 vaccine. Sequencing was performed with immunoSEQ multiplex PCR; in TCRdb, only in-frame clones are kept and a portion is missing. The data contain about 140,000 clones, about 91% of them singletons. This specimen consisted of peripheral blood, obtained on day 0 of AZD1222 vaccination. The source is an adult in good health.

The CDR3 coding sequence is TGTGCCAGCAGCTTAGAGGCGGTGATAGAGACCCAGTACTTC. This gives the protein CASSLEAVIETQYF. The V and J genes are TRBV7-2 and TRBJ2-5; D ambiguous. This CDR3 contains 14 residues. Germline V lookup: CDR1 SGHTA, CDR2 FQGNSA. Trimming cost V 1 base and J 4 bases, with 10 bases left between them.

This clone occurred a few times. The V and J genes are TRBV6-4 and TRBJ1-2, with unresolved D. The V and J ends lost 0 bases and 7 bases respectively, with 15 bases between them. The CDR3 sequence is 15 residues long. Germline V gene data show CDR1 as MRHNA and CDR2 as SNTAGT. The CDR3 bases are TGTGCCAGCAGTGACTCGGAGGCTGTCGCGGGTGGCTACACCTTC. Protein sequence: CASSDSEAVAGGYTF.

V is TRBV19 and J is TRBJ1-1; D not resolved. With 6 bases removed from V and 1 base from J, the gap between germline ends came to 9 bases. The CDR3 has 13 amino acids. The germline V gene encodes CDR1 LNHDA and CDR2 SQIVND (reference sequence). CDR3 nucleotide sequence: TGTGCCAGTAGGTTCTTAGGGAACACTGAAGCTTTCTTT. As protein: CASRFLGNTEAFF.

This clone was seen more than once but under ten times. Written as DNA, the CDR3 is TGTGCCAGCGGCCGGGACGTATTGCTTCAGCCCCAGCATTTT. Residues: CASGRDVLLQPQHF. The chain links TRBV28 to TRBJ1-5, with a possible D match to TRBD1 (5 bases). The germline gives CDR1 MDHEN, CDR2 SYDVKM. The CDR3 has 14 residues. V was shortened by 8 bases and J by 6 bases, with 17 bases between the two germline ends.

The chain has TRBV5-5 and TRBJ1-6, with D unclear. The germline CDR1 and CDR2 sequences are SGHKS and YYEKEE (reference sequence). Deletions cut 3 bases from V and 8 bases from J, with 6 bases between. This CDR3 comprises 12 residues. Here the CDR3 reads CASSSEHSPLHF. As DNA, the CDR3 is TGTGCCAGCAGCTCGGAGCATTCACCCCTCCACTTT.

The chain couples TRBV2 to TRBJ1-5, with 7 bases fitting TRBD1. Trimming took 5 bases from V and 6 from J; bases not matched to a gene: 7. CDR3 length: 14 amino acids. Germline CDR1 reads SNHLY; CDR2 reads FYNNEI. The CDR3: CASSYRQGRQPQHF. As DNA, the CDR3 is TGTGCCAGCAGTTATAGACAGGGTCGTCAGCCCCAGCATTTT.

The chain employs TRBV6-4 and TRBJ2-3, with TRBD1 identical over 7 bases. Germline V gene data show CDR1 as MRHNA and CDR2 as SNTAGT. The CDR3 has 14 amino acids. J lost 1 base, V lost 3 bases, and 1 base had no gene match. For the CDR3, the DNA is TGTGCCAGCAGTGAAACAGGGGGCACAGATACGCAGTATTTT. Its protein product is CASSETGGTDTQYF.

This chain's CDR3 is CASSFWDRGRRTEAFF. For the CDR3, the DNA is TGTGCCAGCAGTTTCTGGGACAGGGGACGTAGAACTGAAGCTTTCTTT. J is TRBJ1-1 and V is TRBV28, with 10 bases identical to TRBD1. V dropped 3 bases and J dropped 5; count of bases not matched to a gene: 9. The germline CDR1 and CDR2 sequences are MDHEN and SYDVKM. The CDR3 totals 16 residues.

The chain couples TRBV19 to TRBJ1-3, with D tentatively TRBD1 (6 bases). Germline V gene sequence: CDR1 LNHDA, CDR2 SQIVND (reference sequence). The V end lost 3 bases, the J end lost 4 bases, and 13 bases lay between the germline ends. There are 15 residues in the CDR3. The CDR3: CASSMDRSGGNTIYF. DNA of the CDR3: TGTGCCAGTAGTATGGACAGATCGGGAGGAAACACCATATATTTT. Looking up the rest from reference TRBV19 and TRBJ1-3 gives the full variable domain: DGGITQSPKYLFRKEGQNVTLSCEQNLNHDAMYWYRQDPGQGLRLIYYSQIVNDFQKGDIAEGYSVSREKKESFPLTVTSAQKNPTAFYLCASSMDRSGGNTIYFGEGSWLTVV.

This clone was recorded at least ten times. This CDR3 reads CASSEDPGSAEKLFF. The CDR3 coding sequence is TGTGCCAGCAGTGAAGACCCAGGGTCCGCGGAAAAACTGTTTTTT. This sequence joins TRBV6-1 and TRBJ1-4; D possibly corresponds to TRBD1 (5 bases). V lost 1 base and J lost 8, with 14 bases in between. This CDR3 has 15 amino acids. CDR1 is MNHNS, CDR2 SASEGT, per germline.

V usage is TRBV7-9 and J usage is TRBJ2-7; a possible D gene is TRBD1 (5 bases). CDR3 length: 13 residues. V was pared by 1 base and J by 6 bases, with 10 bases between. CDR1 and CDR2 from the germline V gene are SEHNR and FQNEAQ (reference sequence). CDR3 protein: CASSLVGVGEQYF. CDR3 DNA: TGTGCCAGCAGCTTAGTAGGGGTGGGCGAGCAGTACTTC.

The chain employs TRBV4-1 and TRBJ2-2, with TRBD1 matching 7 bases. The CDR3 sequence is 17 residues long. Trimming at V came to 3 bases and at J to 0 bases, leaving 7 bases not matched to a gene. Per germline, CDR1 MGHRA and CDR2 YSYEKL. CDR3 sequence: CASSQGDRATNTGELFF. DNA for the CDR3: TGCGCCAGCAGCCAGGGTGACAGGGCGACGAACACCGGGGAGCTGTTTTTT.

The chain couples TRBV6-5 to TRBJ1-2; 10 nucleotides line up with TRBD1. Germline V gene lookup returns CDR1 MNHEY and CDR2 SVGAGI. The trim removed 8 bases at V and 8 bases at J, leaving 5 bases unmatched. The CDR3 consists of 12 residues. Here the CDR3 DNA reads TGTGCCAGCCTGGGACAGGGGAGAGGCTACACCTTC. It codes for CASLGQGRGYTF.

The chain combines TRBV7-2 with TRBJ1-1; no definite D call. CDR3 length: 14 residues. Germline CDR1 reads SGHTA; CDR2 reads FQGNSA. With 3 bases removed from V and 5 bases from J, the gap between germline ends came to 13 bases. The DNA for the CDR3 is TGTGCCAGCAGCTTGACATCGCTGGGGACTGAAGCTTTCTTT. It is translated as CASSLTSLGTEAFF.

V usage is TRBV29-1 and J usage is TRBJ1-2; D call uncertain. The CDR3 spans 11 residues. Between the trimmed V and J ends, which lost 4 bases and 3 bases, there was a span of 6 bases. Per the germline V gene, CDR1 is SQVTM and CDR2 is ANQGSEA. CDR3 in DNA: TGCAGCGTTGTCCGGGACTATGGCTACACCTTC. Its translation is CSVVRDYGYTF.

The gene calls are TRBV4-1 and TRBJ2-7; a weak D match, TRBD1 (6 bases). Germline V gene data show CDR1 as MGHRA and CDR2 as YSYEKL. This CDR3 spans 15 amino acids. Trimming took 4 bases from V and 0 from J, leaving 13 bases between them. The CDR3 spells CASSLGQTNSYEQYF. CDR3 nucleotide sequence: TGCGCCAGCAGCCTAGGACAGACCAACTCCTACGAGCAGTACTTC.

This chain links TRBV12-5 with TRBJ2-2, with D hard to call. CDR3 length: 13 residues. Between the trimmed V and J ends, which lost 6 bases and 7 bases, there was a span of 12 bases. Germline-derived CDR1 and CDR2 are LGHNT and FRNRAP. This CDR3 reads CASGPRVGGELFF. The CDR3 DNA follows: TGTGCTAGTGGACCTCGGGTGGGCGGGGAGCTGTTTTTT.

This clone has just one count. This CDR3 is CASSPGDRDSNQPQHF. The DNA of the CDR3 is TGTGCCAGCAGCCCTGGGGACAGGGATAGCAATCAGCCCCAGCATTTT. The gene calls are TRBV7-9 and TRBJ1-5; TRBD1 matches at 9 bases. The CDR3 loop spans 16 amino acids. The junction had 5 bases not matched to a gene; V was cut back by 5 bases and J by 0 bases. Germline CDR1 SEHNR, CDR2 FQNEAQ (reference sequence).

The J gene is TRBJ2-7, the V gene TRBV4-2; the D is unclear. Per the germline V gene, CDR1 is LGHNA and CDR2 is YNFKEQ. Trimming took off 4 bases at V and 3 bases at J, with 4 bases between the two ends. This CDR3 has 11 residues. CDR3 DNA sequence: TGTGCCAGCAGCCCTGGCTACGAGCAGTACTTC. Translated, it gives CASSPGYEQYF.

This sequence joins TRBV12-3 or TRBV12-4 and TRBJ1-3; D not resolved. This CDR3 contains 13 residues. V was clipped by 3 bases and J by 5 bases, with 8 bases between them. The CDR3 sequence is CASSFGNRNTIYF. The CDR3 DNA follows: TGTGCCAGCAGTTTCGGAAACAGAAACACCATATATTTT.

A few counts support this clone. The V call is TRBV2, the J call TRBJ1-2; possible D gene TRBD1, 5 bases. The V gene's germline CDR1 is SNHLY and CDR2 FYNNEI. Trimming cost V 5 bases and J 4 bases, with 14 bases left between them. The CDR3 totals 14 residues. The CDR3 DNA reads as TGTGCCAGCAGTCCGACAGTTCGCCCCTATGGCTACACCTTC. Residues: CASSPTVRPYGYTF.

This chain joins TRBV18 and TRBJ2-1; TRBD2 aligns across 14 bases. The V segment lost 8 bases and the J segment 1 base; nucleotides outside the gene matches: 4. The CDR3 is 16 amino acids. Germline V gives CDR1 KGHSH, CDR2 LQKENI. The CDR3 here is CASRGLAGASYNEQFF. CDR3 in DNA: TGTGCCAGCAGGGGACTAGCGGGGGCTTCCTACAATGAGCAGTTCTTC. Drawing the rest from reference TRBV18 and TRBJ2-1, the complete variable domain is NAGVMQNPRHLVRRRGQEARLRCSPMKGHSHVYWYRQLPEEGLKFMVYLQKENIIDESGMPKERFSAEFPKEGPSILRIQQVVRGDSAAYFCASRGLAGASYNEQFFGPGTRLTVL.